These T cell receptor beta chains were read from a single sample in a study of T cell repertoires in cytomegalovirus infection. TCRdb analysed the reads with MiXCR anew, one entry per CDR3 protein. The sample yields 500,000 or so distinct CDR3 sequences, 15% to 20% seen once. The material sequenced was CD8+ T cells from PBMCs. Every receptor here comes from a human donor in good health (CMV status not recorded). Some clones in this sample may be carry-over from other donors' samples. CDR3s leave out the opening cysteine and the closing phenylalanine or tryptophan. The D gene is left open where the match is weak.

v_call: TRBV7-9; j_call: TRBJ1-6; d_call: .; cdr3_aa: ASSYPGEGSYNSPLH
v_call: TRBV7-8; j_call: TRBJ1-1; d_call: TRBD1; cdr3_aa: ASSFMRQGLNTEAF
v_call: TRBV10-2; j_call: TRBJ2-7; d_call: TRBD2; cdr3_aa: ATGEGAEQY
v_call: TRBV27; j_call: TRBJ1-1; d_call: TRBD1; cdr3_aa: ASSLGPAGGGTEAF
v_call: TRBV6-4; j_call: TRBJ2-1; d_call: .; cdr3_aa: ASSEKRNNEQF
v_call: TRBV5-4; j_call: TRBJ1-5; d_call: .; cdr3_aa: ASSLNPNQPQH
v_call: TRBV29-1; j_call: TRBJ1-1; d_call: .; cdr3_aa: SVDERETEAF
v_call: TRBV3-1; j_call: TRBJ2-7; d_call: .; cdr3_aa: ASSHRVPGGNLLSYEQY
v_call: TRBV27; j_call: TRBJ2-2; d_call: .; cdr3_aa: ASSAEVGARNTGELF
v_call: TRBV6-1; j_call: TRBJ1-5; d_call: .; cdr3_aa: ASGRLPPDSSYFPQH
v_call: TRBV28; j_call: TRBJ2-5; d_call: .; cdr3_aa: ASSRGGEETQY
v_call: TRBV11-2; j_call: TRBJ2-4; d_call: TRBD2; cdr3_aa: ASSFGGTKDIQY
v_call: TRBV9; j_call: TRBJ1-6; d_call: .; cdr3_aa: ASSGGGNLPPLALH
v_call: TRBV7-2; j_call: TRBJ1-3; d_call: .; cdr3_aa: ASSLFPEPSSGNTIY
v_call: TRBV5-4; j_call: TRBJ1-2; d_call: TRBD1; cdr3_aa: ASSGDREEFYGYT
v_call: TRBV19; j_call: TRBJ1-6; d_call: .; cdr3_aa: ASSVTGIGDSPLH
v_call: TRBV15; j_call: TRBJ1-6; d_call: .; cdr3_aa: ATSRQGDSPLH
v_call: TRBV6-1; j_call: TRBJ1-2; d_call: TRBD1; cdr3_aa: ASSYYTGEGYGYT
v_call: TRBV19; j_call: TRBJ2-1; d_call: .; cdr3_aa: ASTSALNEQF
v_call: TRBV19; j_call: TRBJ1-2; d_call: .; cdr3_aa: ATWTDGPANYGYT
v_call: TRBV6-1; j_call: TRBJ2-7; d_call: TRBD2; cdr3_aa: ASSEGRGLTHYEQY
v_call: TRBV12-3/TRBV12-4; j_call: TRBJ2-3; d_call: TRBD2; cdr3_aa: ASSYSTSFTDTQY
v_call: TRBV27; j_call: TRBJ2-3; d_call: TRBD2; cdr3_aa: ASSPGTSGGPTQY
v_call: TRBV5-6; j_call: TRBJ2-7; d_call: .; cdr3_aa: ASTVGGAYEQY
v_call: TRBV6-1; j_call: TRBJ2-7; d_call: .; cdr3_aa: ASSQPNQGVDEQY
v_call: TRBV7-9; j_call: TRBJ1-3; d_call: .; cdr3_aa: ASSPDKAIY
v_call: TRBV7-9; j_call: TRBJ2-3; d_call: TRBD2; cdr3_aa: ASSTWTSGGTDTQY
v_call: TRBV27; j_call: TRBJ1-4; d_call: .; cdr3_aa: ASKEMAGLQKLF
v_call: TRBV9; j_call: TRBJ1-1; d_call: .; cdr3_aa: ASSPTGTSPGTEAF
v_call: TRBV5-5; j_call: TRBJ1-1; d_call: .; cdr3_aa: ASSPGGWVSESSVEAF